This is a list of T cell receptor beta chains from one sample in a study of blood T cell repertoires in COVID-19. Measured with immunoSEQ multiplex PCR; TCRdb has only the in-frame clones, and not every one. The sample holds 350,000 to 450,000 clones, approximately 90% seen once. Sequencing used PBMCs or T cells enriched from blood (not recorded which). These receptors came from a woman between 35 and 50 years old who had been exposed to COVID-19. Both conserved end residues are part of each CDR3. Fields, in order: V gene, clone size, D gene, J gene, CDR3 protein, CDR3 DNA. A D gene is named only where the DNA matches it firmly. Not every row has a clone size; where given, it reads once, few, many or a size class.

TRBV19	NA	NA	TRBJ1-6	CASRHVLSNSPLHF	TGTGCCTCCCGACACGTCCTGAGTAATTCACCCCTCCACTTT
TRBV11-1	NA	NA	TRBJ1-6	CASSFPQLNSPLHF	TGTGCCAGCAGCTTTCCACAGCTGAATTCACCCCTCCACTTT
TRBV6-5	NA	TRBD2	TRBJ2-5	CASSPLAGGKETQYF	TGTGCCAGCAGCCCCTTGGCGGGGGGGAAAGAGACCCAGTACTTC
TRBV19	NA	NA	TRBJ2-1	CASRESLYNEQFF	TGTGCCAGTAGAGAAAGCCTTTACAATGAGCAGTTCTTC
TRBV7-2	once	TRBD2	TRBJ2-7	CASSLRATSGITTYEQYF	TGTGCCAGCAGCTTAAGGGCGACTAGCGGTATTACGACCTACGAGCAGTACTTC
TRBV23-1	NA	NA	TRBJ1-1	CASSQPDTEAFF	TGCGCCAGCAGTCAACCCGACACTGAAGCTTTCTTT
TRBV19	NA	TRBD1	TRBJ1-5	CASSIWTGGFIGNQPQHF	TGTGCCAGTAGTATCTGGACAGGGGGCTTCATTGGCAATCAGCCCCAGCATTTT
TRBV19	once	NA	TRBJ1-5	CATRGGNQPQHF	TGTGCCACCCGGGGTGGCAATCAGCCCCAGCATTTT
TRBV6-2/TRBV6-3	NA	NA	TRBJ1-1	CASSLSGGAFF	TGTGCCAGCAGTTTGTCCGGTGGAGCTTTCTTT
TRBV19	NA	NA	TRBJ1-5	CASSISRSNQPQHF	TGTGCCAGTAGTATTTCACGGAGCAATCAGCCCCAGCATTTT
TRBV5-1	once	NA	TRBJ2-1	CASSRGYNEQFF	TGCGCCAGCAGCCGGGGCTACAATGAGCAGTTCTTC